The entry below gives a single T cell receptor beta chain sequence along with its context. Losses at the gene ends were 6 bases for V and 2 bases for J; bases not matched to a gene: 4. The CDR3 length is 13 residues. Only in-frame clones appear in the TCRdb table, and some are missing; sequencing was by immunoSEQ multiplex PCR. The sample lists a few thousand clones, around 25% occurring once. The entry originates in a study of sequential checkpoint blockade in melanoma. Treatment in this sample: randomized to nivolumab then ipilimumab (arm A) or the reverse (arm B). J is TRBJ2-7 and V is TRBV23-1, with TRBD2 matching 7 bases. TRBV23-1 is treated as an ORF (open reading frame) with a function not yet certain. This receptor was obtained from a human donor with melanoma. Sequenced material: tumor tissue (inferred from file names), taken from a patient given nivolumab and ipilimumab in sequence. CDR3 sequence: CASSLSGAYEQYF. DNA of the CDR3: TGCGCCAGCAGCTTAAGCGGGGCCTACGAGCAGTACTTC.